Included here is one T cell receptor (beta chain) sequence, with context. Its specificity is unknown. TCRdb re-called the RT-PCR reads with MiXCR, one entry per CDR3 protein. The data hold about 570,000 distinct CDR3 sequences, with about 11% observed a single time. Germline CDR1 is MNHEY and CDR2 is SVGAGI. The CDR3 is 16 residues long. V lost 0 bases, J lost 3 bases, and 3 bases stayed unmatched. These data are taken from a study of response to subunit inactivated influenza vaccine. Whole-study findings and limits: Each seasonal influenza vaccination, the authors suggested, recruits few new T cells.

The rearrangement links TRBV6-5 to TRBJ2-1, with 9 bases aligning to TRBD2. The clonotype comes from a man in his forties or fifties who received an inactivated influenza vaccine. The sequencing used PBMCs from blood, collected on the day of vaccination. CDR3 coding DNA: TGTGCCAGCAGTTACTCGAGGCGGGAGGGCTACAATGAGCAGTTCTTC. Encoded protein: CASSYSRREGYNEQFF.